The TCR beta chain under discussion was sequenced for a study of blood T cell repertoires in COVID-19. Study in general: The United States, Italy and Spain were the sources of the acute and convalescent COVID-19 samples.

TCRdb keeps only in-frame clones here, not all; method: immunoSEQ multiplex PCR. The table has about 430,000 clones, roughly 84% seen once; the top ten hold less than 1.5%. Each participant's cohort was designated according to participant-reported clinical history. During the 2 weeks before they entered the study, exposed participants had met someone with a PCR-confirmed or clinician-diagnosed COVID-19 case. CDR3 length equals 15 residues. V was shortened by 4 bases and J by 4 bases, with 16 bases between the two germline ends. Per the germline V gene, CDR1 is MRHNA and CDR2 is SNTAGT. The receptor was derived from a woman aged 18-29 years who had been exposed to COVID-19. Input material: PBMCs or T cells enriched from blood (not recorded which). The chain couples TRBV6-4 to TRBJ1-2; TRBD1 might be the D (6 bases). The CDR3 region is CASSASSDSVYGYTF. The DNA for the CDR3 is TGTGCCAGCAGTGCCTCCTCGGACAGCGTCTATGGCTACACCTTC.